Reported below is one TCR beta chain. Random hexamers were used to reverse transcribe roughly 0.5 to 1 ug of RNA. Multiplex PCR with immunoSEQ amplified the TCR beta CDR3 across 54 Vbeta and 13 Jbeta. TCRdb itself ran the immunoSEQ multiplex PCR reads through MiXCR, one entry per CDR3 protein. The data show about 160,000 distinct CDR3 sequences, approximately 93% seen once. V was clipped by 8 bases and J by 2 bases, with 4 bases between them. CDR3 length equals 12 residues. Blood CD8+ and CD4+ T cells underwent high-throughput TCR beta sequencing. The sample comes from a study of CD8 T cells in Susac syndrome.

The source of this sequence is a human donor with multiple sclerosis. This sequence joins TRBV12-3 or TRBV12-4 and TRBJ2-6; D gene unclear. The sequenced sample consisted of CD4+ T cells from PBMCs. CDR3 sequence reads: CASWAGANVLTF. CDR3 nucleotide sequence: TGTGCCAGCTGGGCTGGGGCCAACGTCCTGACTTTC.